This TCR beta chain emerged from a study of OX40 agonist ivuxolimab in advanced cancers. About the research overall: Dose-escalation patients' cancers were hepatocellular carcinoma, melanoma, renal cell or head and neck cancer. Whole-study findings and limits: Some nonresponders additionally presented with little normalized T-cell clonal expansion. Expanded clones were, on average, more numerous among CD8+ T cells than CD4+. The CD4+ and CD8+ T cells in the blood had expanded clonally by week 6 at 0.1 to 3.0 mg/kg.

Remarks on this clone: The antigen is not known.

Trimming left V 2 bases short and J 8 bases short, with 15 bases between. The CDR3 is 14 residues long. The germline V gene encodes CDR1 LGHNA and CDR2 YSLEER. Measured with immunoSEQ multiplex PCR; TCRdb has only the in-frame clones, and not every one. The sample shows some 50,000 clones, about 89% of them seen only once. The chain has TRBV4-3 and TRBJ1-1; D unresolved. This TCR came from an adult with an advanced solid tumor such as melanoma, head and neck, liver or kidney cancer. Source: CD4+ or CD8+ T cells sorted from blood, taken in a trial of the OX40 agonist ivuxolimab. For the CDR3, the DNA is TGCGCCAGCAGCCAACTTGGAATACTGGCGGAAGCTTTCTTT. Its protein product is CASSQLGILAEAFF.